This TCR beta chain emerged from a study of cytomegalovirus exposure and HLA in healthy donors (dated by TCRdb to the late 2010s). With respect to the entire study: An earlier analysis of 550 to 700 of the donors reported more than 250 Gb of sequence data and roughly 100 million unique TCR beta sequences from about 200 million T cells. Approximately 310 gigabases of sequencing data and 78 million or so unique TCR sequences were included in an early release covering about 700 HLA-typed donors. Among the roughly 400 genotyped donors, roughly 80% belonged to the genetic ancestry cluster associated with self-reported Caucasian donors. The study aimed to test whether signatures of past pathogen exposure could be identified by cataloging public T cell receptors. The study used immunosequencing to profile the T cell repertoires of 600 to 850 subjects and linked those repertoires to cytomegalovirus serostatus. A separate validation cohort of some 130 different subjects was used in addition to the roughly 620-subject first cohort. To predict cytomegalovirus infection status, the study combined high-throughput TCR immunosequencing, statistical association of individual TCRs with disease status, and machine learning. A later analysis re-examined previously published TCR beta repertoires from several hundred donors and added high-resolution HLA genotyping to investigate patterns of TCR occurrence. The later analysis used no new phenotypic data to find candidate immune exposures, relying instead on TCR beta sequences and their occurrence across donors. To decide whether each TCR beta V gene segment behaved as functional or pseudogenic, an earlier analysis of 587 of the donors relied on high-throughput TCR beta sequencing. Donor age, sex, ethnicity and CMV serostatus were compiled together with the repertoire data. A later genetic analysis took genome-wide SNP genotypes for about 55% of the 666 donors and used that subset as a discovery cohort. Every repertoire in the discovery cohort had been generated on one and the same sequencing platform. HLA typing included class I and class II loci at four-digit resolution. Typing coverage varied by locus: roughly 620-640 donors for A, B, C, DRB1 and DQB1; under 550 for DQA1; around 610 for DPA1; 450 to 480 for DPB1. Because of strong linkage in the cohort, roughly five DR-DQ haplotypes were treated as single units for association and clustering. Among 398 genotyped donors of the cohort, an average of roughly 230,000 unique TCR beta nucleotide sequences was sequenced per donor, of which about 18% were non-productive. What the work shows at the level of the full study, not this receptor alone: A later analysis found that most CMV-associated TCR beta chains appeared HLA-restricted, with HLA associations seemingly driven largely by CMV exposure. An earlier analysis of roughly 570 of the donors showed that most TCR beta V segments appeared in productive rearrangements either about 90% or about 30% of the time, which broadly matched IMGT annotations. Only TCR beta chains were sequenced in this cohort, and the absence of alpha or paired-chain data limited detectable features. Across donors, most TCR sequences were observed very rarely, whereas some public TCRs were present in many individuals. A group of highly shared sequence variants was considered likely to be a technical artifact of the sequencing pipeline. Linkage disequilibrium might explain the correlated functional status among segregating V segments, but an unknown experimental factor could not be excluded. Some IMGT-functional V segments, including TRBV6-2 and TRBV6-3, could not be told apart with the 87-base-pair reads, so those segments were excluded. In a later analysis, HLA-associated TCR beta chains were found to be more clonally expanded and to have lower generation probabilities than equally common non-associated chains. It was suggested by the authors that the approach could potentially be generalized to other disease states and immunological phenotypes. A further reported finding was that TCR beta sequences accurately predicted the HLA-A and HLA-B alleles for most subjects in the first cohort. Compared with the approximately 600-donor mean, donors in an Asian-associated ancestry cluster had fewer N-insertions in productive TCRs, according to a later genetic analysis. Assigning TCR associations to individual alleles was difficult when HLA alleles, especially DR and DQ, strongly co-occurred. A later analysis reported that several top co-occurrence clusters appeared linked to parvovirus B19, influenza, CMV and Epstein-Barr virus. Cytomegalovirus status was reported to be diagnosed by the classifier with high specificity and sensitivity in both the original and validation cohorts. According to a later analysis, TCR association rates differed among HLA loci, with DRB1 alleles showing the most associated TCRs and HLA-C alleles showing the fewest. The only immune exposure information available for the cohort was CMV serostatus. The study listed 164 TCR beta chains as associated with cytomegalovirus. Three of the identified cytomegalovirus-associated TCR beta chains were confirmed in vitro to be specific for cytomegalovirus antigens. Roughly 17 rarely observed V segments, including chromosome 9 orphons, were excluded from the earlier analysis of about 600 of the donors because counts were too low. Presence/absence analyses assumed roughly uniform sequencing depth across donors, an assumption that may not hold. A later analysis associated around 16,000 TCR beta sequences with specific HLA alleles at a false discovery rate of 0.05. In a later genetic analysis, a missense DCLRE1C variant was associated with V-gene and J-gene trimming of TCR beta chains, and the association was replicated in an independent cohort. Because HLA typing was unavailable for some donors at each locus, only the typed subset was used in association tests.

A remark on this clone: Its antigen has not been determined. No per-base quality is available; no much larger clone lies one base away.

In total, fewer than 750 healthy bone marrow donors made up the cohort. All cohort members were sampled while nominally healthy, although unrecorded immune exposures were likely present. The donor was CMV seronegative and belonged to the group of 350 to 400 seronegative cohort members. Each donor provided a peripheral blood sample, and peripheral blood mononuclear cells were used for TCR beta sequencing. The Qiagen DNeasy Blood Extraction Kit was used to extract genomic DNA from the blood cell samples. Library creation used the immunoSEQ multiplex PCR assay. A mixture of 60 forward primers for TCR Vbeta segments and 13 reverse primers for TCR Jbeta segments was used in the multiplex PCR. A multiplex PCR assay on genomic DNA amplified the CDR3 region of rearranged TCR beta genes. The amplified TCR beta libraries were sequenced on the Illumina HiSeq System as 87-base-pair reads. Under the source paper's analysis protocol: A later analysis tallied about 77 million unique TCR beta chains across the 610 or so repertoires, and roughly 11 million of those chains were shared by two or more donors. Raw reads were error-corrected and collapsed into unique sequences by a nearest-neighbor algorithm in which closely related sequences were merged to remove PCR and sequencing errors. CDR3 sequences were aligned to IMGT reference sequences to assign V, D and J gene segments. For a sequence to be retained, at least a six-nucleotide match to both a V gene segment and a J gene segment was required. A rearrangement was called productive if the CDR3 had no stop codons and remained in frame with V and J, and every other rearrangement was called non-productive. CDR3 was defined by IMGT convention, running from the second conserved V-encoded cysteine to the conserved J-encoded phenylalanine. Sequences without an unambiguous match to a single V gene segment were excluded from the earlier analysis of a few hundred of the donors. In an earlier analysis of about 590 of the donors, a V segment was called functional when productive rearrangements were above 56.7%, and segregating when the standard deviation between donors exceeded 5%. To diagnose cytomegalovirus status from the catalog of TCR beta chain sequences, a statistical classification framework was built. V and J gene assignment, in a later analysis, came from comparing TCR nucleotide sequences with IMGT/GENE-DB human TR gene sequences. The TCRdist pipeline was used in a later analysis to assign CDR3 sequences and most-parsimonious VDJ recombination scenarios. In a later analysis, each TCR beta chain was defined by its CDR3 amino acid sequence together with its V-gene family, and reads lacking a unique V-gene family were excluded. In a later analysis, 450 to 600 highly shared, low-generation-probability nucleotide sequences were removed to address suspected cross-contamination and a sequencing artifact. A later analysis calculated a clonal expansion index for each public chain from normalized within-repertoire ranks of inferred template counts. In a later analysis, generation probabilities were computed with a VDJ recombination model fitted to out-of-frame rearrangements, and the resulting probabilities were checked against IGoR. In a later analysis, hypergeometric tests were used to score TCR-TCR, TCR-HLA and TCR-CMV co-occurrence, with a repertoire-size bias correction applied to TCR pairs. To estimate false discovery rates, a later analysis permuted the HLA or CMV assignments 20 times. In a later analysis, co-occurring TCRs were grouped with DBSCAN, and TCRdist sequence similarity was added when clustering was performed within HLA-allele-positive subsets. Repertoires with fewer than 30,000 or more than 120,000 public chains were left out of co-occurrence clustering, as were about 5 repertoires with anomalous nucleotide sharing. As stored in TCRdb, this immuneACCESS dataset retains in-frame rearrangements with V and J assigned. A fraction of the clones does not appear; measured against another copy, unresolved V genes explain less than half of the discrepancy, and the remainder lacks a known reason. V and J calls and clone size are those listed in that table; D and trimming were worked out from the DNA. The sample includes more than 150,000 clones, with more than 75% observed a single time. Clones ranked in the top ten supply about 1.5% of the sample.

The CDR3 measures 14 amino acids from cysteine to phenylalanine. Left in the record is the CDR3 DNA by itself, 42 bases read in frame from the first base. The germline V gene sets CDR1 to MDHEN and CDR2 to SYDVKM. V loses 7 bases of germline sequence and J loses 0 bases, and the interval between the two ends is 13 bases. The sequence came from a male donor in good health and CMV-seronegative. Sequencing was done on a sample of PBMCs. Here the chain combines TRBV28 and TRBJ2-7, with no confidently assigned D gene. The CDR3 corresponds to CASISAASSYEQYF. The nucleotide sequence reads TGTGCCAGCATCTCGGCGGCCTCCTCCTACGAGCAGTACTTC.